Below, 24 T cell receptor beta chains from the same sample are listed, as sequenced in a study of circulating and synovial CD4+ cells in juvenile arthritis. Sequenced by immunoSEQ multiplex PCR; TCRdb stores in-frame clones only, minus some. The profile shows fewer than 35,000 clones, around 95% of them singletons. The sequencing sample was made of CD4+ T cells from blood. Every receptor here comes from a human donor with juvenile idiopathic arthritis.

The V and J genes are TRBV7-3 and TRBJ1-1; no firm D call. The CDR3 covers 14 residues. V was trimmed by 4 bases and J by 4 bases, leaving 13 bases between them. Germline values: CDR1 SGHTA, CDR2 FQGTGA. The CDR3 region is CASSSGWEGTEAFF. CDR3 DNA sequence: TGTGCCAGCAGCTCCGGATGGGAGGGCACTGAAGCTTTCTTT.

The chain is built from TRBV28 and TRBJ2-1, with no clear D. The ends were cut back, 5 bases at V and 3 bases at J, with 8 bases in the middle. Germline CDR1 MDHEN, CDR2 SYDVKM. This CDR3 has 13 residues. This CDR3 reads CASSRLSYNEQFF. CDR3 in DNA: TGTGCCAGCAGTCGTCTTAGCTACAATGAGCAGTTCTTC.

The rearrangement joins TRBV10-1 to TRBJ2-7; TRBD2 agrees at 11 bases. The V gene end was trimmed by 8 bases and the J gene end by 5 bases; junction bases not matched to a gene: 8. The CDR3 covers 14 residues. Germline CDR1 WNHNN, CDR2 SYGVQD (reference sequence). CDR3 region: CASSKASGRNEQYF. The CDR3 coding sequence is TGCGCCAGCTCTAAGGCTAGCGGGAGGAACGAGCAGTACTTC.

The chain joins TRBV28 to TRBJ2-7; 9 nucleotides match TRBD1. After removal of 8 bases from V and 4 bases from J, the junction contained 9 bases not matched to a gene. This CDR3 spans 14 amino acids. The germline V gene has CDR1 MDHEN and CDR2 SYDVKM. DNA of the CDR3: TGTGCCAGCCGCGGACAGGGGATGGGTTACGAGCAGTACTTC. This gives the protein CASRGQGMGYEQYF.

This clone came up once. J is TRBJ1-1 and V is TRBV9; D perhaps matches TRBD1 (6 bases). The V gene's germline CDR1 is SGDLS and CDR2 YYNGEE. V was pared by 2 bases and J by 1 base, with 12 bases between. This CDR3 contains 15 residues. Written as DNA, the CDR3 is TGTGCCAGCAGCGTGTCGGGGGGCACGAACACTGAAGCTTTCTTT. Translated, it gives CASSVSGGTNTEAFF.

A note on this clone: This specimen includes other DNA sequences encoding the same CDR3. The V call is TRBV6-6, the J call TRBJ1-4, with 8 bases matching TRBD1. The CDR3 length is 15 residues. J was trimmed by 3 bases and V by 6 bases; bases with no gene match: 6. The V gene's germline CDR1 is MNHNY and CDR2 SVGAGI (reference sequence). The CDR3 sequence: CASRIGQGANEKLFF. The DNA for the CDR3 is TGTGCCAGCAGAATCGGACAGGGCGCTAATGAAAAACTGTTTTTT.

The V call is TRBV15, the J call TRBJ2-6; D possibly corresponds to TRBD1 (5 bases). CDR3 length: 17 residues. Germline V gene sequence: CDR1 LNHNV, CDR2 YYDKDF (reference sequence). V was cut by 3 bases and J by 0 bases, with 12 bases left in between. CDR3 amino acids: CATSRFQGPSGANVLTF. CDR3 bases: TGTGCCACCAGCAGGTTTCAGGGCCCCTCTGGGGCCAACGTCCTGACTTTC.

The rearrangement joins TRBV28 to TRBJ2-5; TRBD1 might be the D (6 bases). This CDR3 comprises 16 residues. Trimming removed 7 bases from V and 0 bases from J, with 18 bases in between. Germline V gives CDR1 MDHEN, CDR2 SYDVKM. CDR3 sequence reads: CASTPSPGVNQETQYF. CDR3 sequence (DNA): TGTGCCAGCACCCCATCTCCAGGGGTGAACCAAGAGACCCAGTACTTC.

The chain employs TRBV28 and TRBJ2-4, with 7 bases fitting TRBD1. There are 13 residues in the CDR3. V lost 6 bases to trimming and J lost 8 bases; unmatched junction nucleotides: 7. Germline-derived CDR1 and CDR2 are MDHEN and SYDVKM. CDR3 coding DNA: TGTGCCAGCAGGACAGGGTATGGGGACATTCAGTACTTC. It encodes CASRTGYGDIQYF.

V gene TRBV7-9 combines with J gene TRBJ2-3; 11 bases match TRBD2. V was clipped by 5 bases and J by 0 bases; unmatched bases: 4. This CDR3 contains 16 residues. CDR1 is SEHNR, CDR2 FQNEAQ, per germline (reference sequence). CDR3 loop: CASSPRTSGSTDTQYF. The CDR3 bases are TGTGCCAGCAGCCCCCGGACTAGCGGGAGCACAGATACGCAGTATTTT.

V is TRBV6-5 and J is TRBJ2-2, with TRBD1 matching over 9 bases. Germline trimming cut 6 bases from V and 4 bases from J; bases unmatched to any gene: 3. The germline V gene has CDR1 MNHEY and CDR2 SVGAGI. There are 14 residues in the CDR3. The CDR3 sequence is CASRQGAITGELFF. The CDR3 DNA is TGTGCCAGCAGACAGGGGGCGATCACCGGGGAGCTGTTTTTT.

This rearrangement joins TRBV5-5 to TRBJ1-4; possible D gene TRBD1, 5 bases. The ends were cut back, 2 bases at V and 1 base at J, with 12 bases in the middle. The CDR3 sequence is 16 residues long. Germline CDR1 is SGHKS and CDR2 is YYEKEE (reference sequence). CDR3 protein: CASSFHGGGTNEKLFF. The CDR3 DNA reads TGTGCCAGCAGCTTTCACGGGGGGGGAACTAATGAAAAACTGTTTTTT.

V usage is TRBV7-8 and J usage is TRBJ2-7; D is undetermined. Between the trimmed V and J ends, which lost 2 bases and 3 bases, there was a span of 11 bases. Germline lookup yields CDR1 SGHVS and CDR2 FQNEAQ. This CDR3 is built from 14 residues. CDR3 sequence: CASSLRGGVYEQYF. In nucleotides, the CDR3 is TGTGCCAGCAGCTTACGAGGTGGCGTCTACGAGCAGTACTTC.

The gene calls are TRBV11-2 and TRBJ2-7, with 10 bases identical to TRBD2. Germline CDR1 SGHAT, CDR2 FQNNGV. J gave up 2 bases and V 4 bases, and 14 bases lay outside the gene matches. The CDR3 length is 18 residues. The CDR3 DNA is TGTGCCAGCAGCTCCCGACTTAGTGTACTAGCGGGAACCTACGAGCAGTACTTC. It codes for CASSSRLSVLAGTYEQYF. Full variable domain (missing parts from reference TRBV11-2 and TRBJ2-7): EAGVAQSPRYKIIEKRQSVAFWCNPISGHATLYWYQQILGQGPKLLIQFQNNGVVDDSQLPKDRFSAERLKGVDSTLKIQPAKLEDSAVYLCASSSRLSVLAGTYEQYFGPGTRLTVT.

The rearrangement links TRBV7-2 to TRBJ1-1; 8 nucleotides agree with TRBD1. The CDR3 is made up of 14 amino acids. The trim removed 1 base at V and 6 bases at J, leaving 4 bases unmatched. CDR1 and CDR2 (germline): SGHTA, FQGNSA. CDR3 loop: CASSLVQGVPEAFF. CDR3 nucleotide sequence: TGTGCCAGCAGCTTAGTACAGGGGGTCCCTGAAGCTTTCTTT.

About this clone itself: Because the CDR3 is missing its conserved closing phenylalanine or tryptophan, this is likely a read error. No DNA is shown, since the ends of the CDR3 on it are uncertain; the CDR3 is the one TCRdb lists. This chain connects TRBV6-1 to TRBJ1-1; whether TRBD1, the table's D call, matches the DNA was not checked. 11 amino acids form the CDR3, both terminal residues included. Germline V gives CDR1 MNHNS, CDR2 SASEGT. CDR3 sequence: CASSPGDRVNL.

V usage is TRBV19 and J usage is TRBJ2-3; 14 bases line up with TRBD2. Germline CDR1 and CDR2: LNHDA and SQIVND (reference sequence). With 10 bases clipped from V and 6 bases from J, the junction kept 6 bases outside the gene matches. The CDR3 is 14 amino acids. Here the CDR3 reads CATGLAGVVDTQYF. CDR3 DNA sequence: TGTGCCACGGGACTAGCGGGAGTTGTGGATACGCAGTATTTT.

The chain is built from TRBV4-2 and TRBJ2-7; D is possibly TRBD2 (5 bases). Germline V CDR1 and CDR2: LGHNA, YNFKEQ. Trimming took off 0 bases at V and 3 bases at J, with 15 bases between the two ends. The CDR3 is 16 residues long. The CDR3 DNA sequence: TGTGCCAGCAGCCAAGATTTATCCGGGATTTTCTACGAGCAGTACTTC. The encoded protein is CASSQDLSGIFYEQYF.

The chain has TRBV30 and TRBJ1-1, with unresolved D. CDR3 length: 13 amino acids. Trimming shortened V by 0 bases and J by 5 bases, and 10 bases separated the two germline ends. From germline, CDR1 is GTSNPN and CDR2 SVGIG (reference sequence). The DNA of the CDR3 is TGTGCCTGGAGTGTACTGGGCCCTACTGAAGCTTTCTTT. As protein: CAWSVLGPTEAFF.

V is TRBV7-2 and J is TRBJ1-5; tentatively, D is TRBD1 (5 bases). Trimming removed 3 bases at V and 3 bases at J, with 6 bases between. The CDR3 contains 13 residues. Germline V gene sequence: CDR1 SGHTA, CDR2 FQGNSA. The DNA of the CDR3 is TGTGCCAGCAGCTTGGGGCCCAATCAGCCCCAGCATTTT. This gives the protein CASSLGPNQPQHF.

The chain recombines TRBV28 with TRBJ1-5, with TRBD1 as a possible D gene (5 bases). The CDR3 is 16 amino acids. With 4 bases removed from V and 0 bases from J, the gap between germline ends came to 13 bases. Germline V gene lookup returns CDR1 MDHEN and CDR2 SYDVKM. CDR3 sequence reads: CASSSVLRGSNQPQHF. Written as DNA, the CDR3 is TGTGCCAGCAGTTCCGTATTAAGGGGTAGCAATCAGCCCCAGCATTTT.

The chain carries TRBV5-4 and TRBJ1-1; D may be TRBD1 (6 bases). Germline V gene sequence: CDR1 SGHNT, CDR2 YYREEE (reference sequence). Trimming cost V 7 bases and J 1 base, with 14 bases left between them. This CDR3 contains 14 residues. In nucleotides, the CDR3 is TGTGCCAGCCGGGGGGACACCGGGAACACTGAAGCTTTCTTT. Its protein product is CASRGDTGNTEAFF.

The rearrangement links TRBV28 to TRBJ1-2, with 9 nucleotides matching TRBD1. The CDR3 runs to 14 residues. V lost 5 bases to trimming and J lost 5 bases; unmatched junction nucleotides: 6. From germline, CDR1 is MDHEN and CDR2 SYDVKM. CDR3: CASSGYGTGYGYTF. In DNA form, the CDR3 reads TGTGCCAGCAGTGGGTACGGGACAGGGTATGGCTACACCTTC.

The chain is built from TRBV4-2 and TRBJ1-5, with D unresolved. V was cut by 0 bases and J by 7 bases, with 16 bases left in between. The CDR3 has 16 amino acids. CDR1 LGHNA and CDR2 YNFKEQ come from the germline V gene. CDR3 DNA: TGTGCCAGCAGCCAAGATCTAGGCAGCGCTACCCAGCCCCAGCATTTT. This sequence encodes CASSQDLGSATQPQHF.